This paragraph reports one T cell receptor beta chain. Its specificity is not known. The CDR3 sequence is 17 residues long. In germline, CDR1 is LNHDA, CDR2 SQIVND (reference sequence). Trimming cost V 3 bases and J 0 bases, with 16 bases left between them. This entry belongs to a study of T cell responses to AZD1222 COVID-19 vaccine. Study-level points and caveats: Clonal diversity was possibly underestimated, and white British individuals and females predominated among donors.

Measured with immunoSEQ multiplex PCR; TCRdb has only the in-frame clones, and not every one. The profile shows around 140,000 clones, about 92% of them singletons. This receptor was obtained from an adult in good health. This rearrangement joins TRBV19 to TRBJ2-3, with D maybe TRBD1 (6 bases). Source: peripheral blood, taken on day 0 of AZD1222 vaccination. CDR3 DNA: TGTGCCAGTAGTATTCCAGGGGAGATTCTTAGCACAGATACGCAGTATTTT. Protein: CASSIPGEILSTDTQYF.